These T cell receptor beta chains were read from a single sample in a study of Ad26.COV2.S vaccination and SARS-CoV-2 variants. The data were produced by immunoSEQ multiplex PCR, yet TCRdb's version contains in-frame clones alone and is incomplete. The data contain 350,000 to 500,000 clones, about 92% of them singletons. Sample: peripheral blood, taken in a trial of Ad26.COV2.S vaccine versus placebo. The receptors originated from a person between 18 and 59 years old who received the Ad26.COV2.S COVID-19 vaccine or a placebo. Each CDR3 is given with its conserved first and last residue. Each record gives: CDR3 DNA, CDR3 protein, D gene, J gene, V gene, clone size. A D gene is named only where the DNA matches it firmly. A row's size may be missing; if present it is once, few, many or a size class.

CDR3 DNA: TGCGCCAGCAGCCAAGCGGGGGGCATTGGCACAGGGGTCTTCGAGCAGTACTTC; CDR3 protein: CASSQAGGIGTGVFEQYF; D gene: NA; J gene: TRBJ2-7; V gene: TRBV4-1; clone size: once
CDR3 DNA: TGTGCCAGCAGCCCAGGGAACACCGGGGAGCTGTTTTTT; CDR3 protein: CASSPGNTGELFF; D gene: NA; J gene: TRBJ2-2; V gene: TRBV12-3/TRBV12-4; clone size: once
CDR3 DNA: TGTGCCAGCAGCTTGAGGGAAGGAAGCTCCTACGAGCAGTACTTC; CDR3 protein: CASSLREGSSYEQYF; D gene: NA; J gene: TRBJ2-7; V gene: TRBV11-2; clone size: NA
CDR3 DNA: TGTGCCAGCAGTTCGGACAGGGTCGGCAATCAGCCCCAGCATTTT; CDR3 protein: CASSSDRVGNQPQHF; D gene: TRBD1; J gene: TRBJ1-5; V gene: TRBV27; clone size: NA
CDR3 DNA: TGTGCCAGCAGTCCCGACCGACCTACTAGCGGGAGGGGGTACGAGCAGTACTTC; CDR3 protein: CASSPDRPTSGRGYEQYF; D gene: TRBD2; J gene: TRBJ2-7; V gene: TRBV27; clone size: NA
CDR3 DNA: TGTGCCAGCAGCCCGAGGTCGCTCCTCACAGATACGCAGTATTTT; CDR3 protein: CASSPRSLLTDTQYF; D gene: NA; J gene: TRBJ2-3; V gene: TRBV27; clone size: NA
CDR3 DNA: TGTGCCAGCAGCCAAGCCGCTTTAGCGGGAGAGACCCAGTACTTC; CDR3 protein: CASSQAALAGETQYF; D gene: TRBD2; J gene: TRBJ2-5; V gene: TRBV3-1/TRBV3-2; clone size: NA
CDR3 DNA: TGTGCCAGCAGCTTAAAGGGACAGAGCTCCTACGAGCAGTACTTC; CDR3 protein: CASSLKGQSSYEQYF; D gene: TRBD1; J gene: TRBJ2-7; V gene: TRBV7-9; clone size: NA
CDR3 DNA: TGTGCCAGCAGTACCGGACAGGGCAACACTGAAGCTTTCTTT; CDR3 protein: CASSTGQGNTEAFF; D gene: TRBD1; J gene: TRBJ1-1; V gene: TRBV28; clone size: NA
CDR3 DNA: TGTGCCAGCAGCGTACTAGCGGGAGAGACCGATACGCAGTATTTT; CDR3 protein: CASSVLAGETDTQYF; D gene: TRBD2; J gene: TRBJ2-3; V gene: TRBV9; clone size: NA
CDR3 DNA: TGCGCCAGCAGCTTACTAGCGGGAGTCTCCTACGAGCAGTACTTC; CDR3 protein: CASSLLAGVSYEQYF; D gene: TRBD2; J gene: TRBJ2-7; V gene: TRBV5-1; clone size: NA
CDR3 DNA: TGCGCCAGCAGCGCTAGCGGGAGCTTGAACACCGGGGAGCTGTTTTTT; CDR3 protein: CASSASGSLNTGELFF; D gene: TRBD2; J gene: TRBJ2-2; V gene: TRBV5-1; clone size: NA
CDR3 DNA: TGTGCCTCCAGCCTAGGACTAGCGGGAGACGGGGATACGCAGTATTTT; CDR3 protein: CASSLGLAGDGDTQYF; D gene: TRBD2; J gene: TRBJ2-3; V gene: TRBV10-3; clone size: NA
CDR3 DNA: TGTGCCAGTAGCATCACCGGGACTAGCGGGACCTACGAGCAGTACTTC; CDR3 protein: CASSITGTSGTYEQYF; D gene: TRBD2; J gene: TRBJ2-7; V gene: TRBV19; clone size: NA
CDR3 DNA: TGTGCCAGCAGCTTCGGCGGGAGGGCCATTGGCGAGCAGTACTTC; CDR3 protein: CASSFGGRAIGEQYF; D gene: TRBD2; J gene: TRBJ2-7; V gene: TRBV7-2; clone size: NA
CDR3 DNA: TGTGCCAGCAGCCAAGGAGGTACAGGGGCCTACGAGCAGTACTTC; CDR3 protein: CASSQGGTGAYEQYF; D gene: TRBD1; J gene: TRBJ2-7; V gene: TRBV3-1/TRBV3-2; clone size: NA
CDR3 DNA: TGTGCCAGCAGCCTAGGAGCAACGCGGGAGGTGGAGACCCAGTACTTC; CDR3 protein: CASSLGATREVETQYF; D gene: TRBD2; J gene: TRBJ2-5; V gene: TRBV9; clone size: NA
CDR3 DNA: TGCGCCAGCAGATTAGGACAGGGGGTCACAGATACGCAGTATTTT; CDR3 protein: CASRLGQGVTDTQYF; D gene: TRBD1; J gene: TRBJ2-3; V gene: TRBV5-1; clone size: NA
CDR3 DNA: TGTGCCAGCAGCCCGGAGGACAGGGAGGACCAAGAGACCCAGTACTTC; CDR3 protein: CASSPEDREDQETQYF; D gene: TRBD1; J gene: TRBJ2-5; V gene: TRBV5-4; clone size: once
CDR3 DNA: TGTGCCACCAGCAGAGAGGGGCTAGTACAAGAGACCCAGTACTTC; CDR3 protein: CATSREGLVQETQYF; D gene: NA; J gene: TRBJ2-5; V gene: TRBV15; clone size: once
CDR3 DNA: TGTGCCAGTAGTATGCGGAGAGGGGGCATCACTGAAGCTTTCTTT; CDR3 protein: CASSMRRGGITEAFF; D gene: TRBD1; J gene: TRBJ1-1; V gene: TRBV19; clone size: NA
CDR3 DNA: TGTGCCAGCAGCCCGGGACTAGCAAGCGAGCAGTACTTC; CDR3 protein: CASSPGLASEQYF; D gene: TRBD2; J gene: TRBJ2-7; V gene: TRBV7-8; clone size: NA
CDR3 DNA: TGCAGTGCTAGTTCCGCTGGAGCGGGAGGGGGAGAGACCCAGTACTTC; CDR3 protein: CSASSAGAGGGETQYF; D gene: TRBD2; J gene: TRBJ2-5; V gene: TRBV20-1; clone size: NA
CDR3 DNA: TGTGCCAGCAGCTCCTGGACAGGGATCAGCTCTGGGGCCAACGTCCTGACTTTC; CDR3 protein: CASSSWTGISSGANVLTF; D gene: TRBD1; J gene: TRBJ2-6; V gene: TRBV7-9; clone size: many
CDR3 DNA: TGTGCCAGCAGAAGCCGGGACAGGAGTCTTTACAATGAGCAGTTCTTC; CDR3 protein: CASRSRDRSLYNEQFF; D gene: TRBD1; J gene: TRBJ2-1; V gene: TRBV11-2; clone size: NA
CDR3 DNA: TGTGCCAGCAGACAGGCCCCGTCGGTCGGGGAGCTGTTTTTT; CDR3 protein: CASRQAPSVGELFF; D gene: NA; J gene: TRBJ2-2; V gene: TRBV9; clone size: NA
CDR3 DNA: TGTGCCAGCAGCGTAGATGGTAGGGAAACAGATACGCAGTATTTT; CDR3 protein: CASSVDGRETDTQYF; D gene: NA; J gene: TRBJ2-3; V gene: TRBV9; clone size: once
CDR3 DNA: TGTGCCAGCAGCTTAGCGGGACGGCTAGCATTGAGGGAGCAGTACTTC; CDR3 protein: CASSLAGRLALREQYF; D gene: NA; J gene: TRBJ2-7; V gene: TRBV7-2; clone size: NA
CDR3 DNA: TGCGCCAGCAGCTGGAGGGGACGGAGCTCCTACAATGAGCAGTTCTTC; CDR3 protein: CASSWRGRSSYNEQFF; D gene: NA; J gene: TRBJ2-1; V gene: TRBV5-1; clone size: NA
CDR3 DNA: TGTGCCAGCAGCCGGACTAGTGGGTGGGAGACCCAGTACTTC; CDR3 protein: CASSRTSGWETQYF; D gene: TRBD2; J gene: TRBJ2-5; V gene: TRBV11-3; clone size: NA
CDR3 DNA: TGTGCCAGCAGCTTAACCGATTACGAGCAGTACTTC; CDR3 protein: CASSLTDYEQYF; D gene: NA; J gene: TRBJ2-7; V gene: TRBV11-2; clone size: NA
CDR3 DNA: TGTGCCAGCAGTTGGGGACAGGGGGCTGGGGCCAACGTCCTGACTTTC; CDR3 protein: CASSWGQGAGANVLTF; D gene: TRBD1; J gene: TRBJ2-6; V gene: TRBV28; clone size: once
CDR3 DNA: TGTGCCAGCAGCCCTGGACTAGCGGGAGTTTCCGGGGCCAACGTCCTGACTTTC; CDR3 protein: CASSPGLAGVSGANVLTF; D gene: TRBD2; J gene: TRBJ2-6; V gene: TRBV14; clone size: NA
CDR3 DNA: TGTGCCAGCAGCTGGGGGGGCGCAGTTGGCAATCAGCCCCAGCATTTT; CDR3 protein: CASSWGGAVGNQPQHF; D gene: NA; J gene: TRBJ1-5; V gene: TRBV7-9; clone size: NA
CDR3 DNA: TGCGCCAGCAGCTTGGGTGCAGGAGCAGAGACCCAGTACTTC; CDR3 protein: CASSLGAGAETQYF; D gene: NA; J gene: TRBJ2-5; V gene: TRBV5-1; clone size: NA
CDR3 DNA: TGCGCCAGCAGCCAAGGGAACAGGGGGCAGAAAAACATTCAGTACTTC; CDR3 protein: CASSQGNRGQKNIQYF; D gene: TRBD1; J gene: TRBJ2-4; V gene: TRBV4-1; clone size: NA